The 13 T cell receptor beta chains reported below all come from one sample, sequenced in a study of T cells in Graves' hyperthyroidism and ophthalmopathy. Amplification of TCR beta CDR3 regions was performed using RNA transcripts as template. TCR CDR3 regions were first amplified by RT-PCR with HTBI primers. TCRdb re-called the multiplex PCR reads through MiXCR, storing one row per CDR3 protein. The sample lists 600,000 or so distinct CDR3 sequences; about 14% were seen once. The material sequenced was blood. These receptors all come from a woman younger than 35 with Graves' ophthalmopathy.

This clonotype was recorded many times. V and J are TRBV18 and TRBJ2-3; perhaps TRBD1 as D (6 bases). CDR1 is KGHSH, CDR2 LQKENI, per germline. The CDR3 length is 15 residues. The V and J ends lost 3 bases and 0 bases respectively, with 10 bases between them. CDR3 residues: CASSPTGRSTDTQYF. The CDR3 region has the DNA TGTGCCAGCTCACCGACAGGACGCAGCACAGATACGCAGTATTTT.

This clonotype occurred many times. The V gene is TRBV7-9, the J gene TRBJ1-5; D is undetermined. CDR1 SEHNR and CDR2 FQNEAQ come from the germline V gene (reference sequence). The CDR3 extends over 13 amino acids. Trimming stripped 5 bases from V and 1 base from J, with 6 bases between. CDR3 in amino acids: CASSLQSNQPQHF. CDR3 nucleotides: TGTGCCAGCAGCCTACAGAGCAATCAGCCCCAGCATTTT.

This clonotype was found many times. The V gene is TRBV6-2 or TRBV6-3, the J gene TRBJ2-5; maybe TRBD1 (6 bases). This CDR3 has 18 amino acids. Trimming pared 0 bases from V and 2 bases from J, leaving 19 bases between. Per the germline V gene, CDR1 is MNHEY and CDR2 is SVGEGT. The CDR3 DNA sequence: TGTGCCAGCAGTTACTCGAGGGCATCCGGGACACCTCAAGAGACCCAGTACTTC. Translating it yields CASSYSRASGTPQETQYF.

This clonotype appeared many times. V gene TRBV6-2 or TRBV6-3 combines with J gene TRBJ2-7, with TRBD1 matching 8 bases. This CDR3 region has 14 residues. The V gene end was trimmed by 7 bases and the J gene end by 0 bases; junction bases not matched to a gene: 5. Germline CDR1 MNHEY, CDR2 SVGEGT. The CDR3 sequence: CASTGTGSSYEQYF. As DNA, the CDR3 is TGTGCCAGCACTGGGACAGGCAGCTCCTACGAGCAGTACTTC.

This clonotype was detected many times. The chain is built from TRBV18 and TRBJ2-1; perhaps TRBD1 as D (5 bases). With 3 bases removed from V and 8 bases from J, the gap between germline ends came to 11 bases. There are 13 residues in the CDR3. In germline, CDR1 is KGHSH, CDR2 LQKENI. The CDR3 DNA sequence: TGTGCCAGCTCACCGGACAAATCGGATGAGCAGTTCTTC. As protein: CASSPDKSDEQFF. Looking up the rest from reference TRBV18 and TRBJ2-1 gives the full variable domain: NAGVMQNPRHLVRRRGQEARLRCSPMKGHSHVYWYRQLPEEGLKFMVYLQKENIIDESGMPKERFSAEFPKEGPSILRIQQVVRGDSAAYFCASSPDKSDEQFFGPGTRLTVL.

This clonotype was seen only a few times. V gene TRBV24-1 combines with J gene TRBJ1-3; no definite D call. Germline V lookup: CDR1 KGHDR, CDR2 SFDVKD. V lost 5 bases and J 2 bases, leaving 9 bases between the germline ends. The CDR3 extends over 14 amino acids. CDR3 DNA sequence: TGTGCCACCAGTGGGGGTGAAGCTGGAAACACCATATATTTT. It is translated as CATSGGEAGNTIYF.

This clonotype appeared many times. The chain has TRBV7-9 and TRBJ2-5, with a weak D call TRBD2 (6 bases). This CDR3 has 16 residues. Trimming pared 1 base from V and 5 bases from J, leaving 17 bases between. Germline-derived CDR1 and CDR2 are SEHNR and FQNEAQ (reference sequence). The DNA for the CDR3 is TGTGCCAGCAGCTTAGTAGGGACCCGCGCGGGGGAGACCCAGTACTTC. It is translated as CASSLVGTRAGETQYF.

This chain links TRBV7-6 with TRBJ1-5; D unresolved. In germline, CDR1 is SGHVS, CDR2 FNYEAQ. This CDR3 has 15 amino acids. With 4 bases removed from V and 5 bases from J, the gap between germline ends came to 15 bases. CDR3: CASSSLGSKHQPQHF. CDR3 DNA sequence: TGTGCCAGCAGCTCCCTAGGGTCCAAGCATCAGCCCCAGCATTTT.

This clonotype showed up many times. The V call is TRBV28, the J call TRBJ2-7; the D is unclear. Germline CDR1 MDHEN, CDR2 SYDVKM. The V and J ends lost 5 bases and 3 bases respectively, with 8 bases between them. CDR3 length: 12 amino acids. CDR3 nucleotide sequence: TGTGCCAGCAGTCTCCGGGTCTACGAGCAGTACTTC. Translation: CASSLRVYEQYF.

A remark on this clonotype: One base away lies a much larger clone, so this may be a sequencing read error. This sequence joins TRBV12-3 or TRBV12-4 and TRBJ1-1; D is undetermined. CDR3 length: 14 amino acids. CDR3 residues: CASNLVVGNTEAFF. The CDR3 coding sequence is TGTGCCAGCAATTTAGTGGTGGGGAACACTGAAGCTTTCTTT.

This clonotype has just a few counts. The rearrangement uses TRBV9 and TRBJ2-7; 9 bases are shared with TRBD2. This CDR3 is 17 amino acids long. After removal of 1 base from V and 7 bases from J, the junction contained 15 bases not matched to a gene. The germline CDR1 and CDR2 sequences are SGDLS and YYNGEE. DNA for the CDR3: TGTGCCAGCAGCGTATCAGGAGGGACTAGCATATCCAGGGAGCAGTACTTC. Encoded protein: CASSVSGGTSISREQYF. The full variable domain, in which reference TRBV9 and TRBJ2-7 provide the parts outside the CDR3, is DSGVTQTPKHLITATGQRVTLRCSPRSGDLSVYWYQQSLDQGLQFLIQYYNGEERAKGNILERFSAQQFPDLHSELNLSSLELGDSALYFCASSVSGGTSISREQYFGPGTRLTVT.

This clonotype was seen at least ten times. This chain links TRBV20-1 with TRBJ2-1; 7 bases line up with TRBD2. Germline CDR1 DFQATT, CDR2 SNEGSKA (reference sequence). The CDR3 spans 16 residues. J gave up 5 bases and V 6 bases, and 16 bases lay outside the gene matches. The CDR3 DNA follows: TGCAGTGCCCCGCCCCTCTTGACTAGCCTAAACAATGAGCAGTTCTTC. Translation: CSAPPLLTSLNNEQFF.

In its sample, this clonotype was seen many times. The chain recombines TRBV6-1 with TRBJ1-1; 7 bases match TRBD1. Per the germline V gene, CDR1 is MNHNS and CDR2 is SASEGT. The ends lost 6 bases at V and 5 bases at J; junction bases unmatched: 9. This CDR3 is built from 14 residues. The CDR3 nucleotides are TGTGCCAGCAGAGAAACCGACAGGGAAACTGAAGCTTTCTTT. Encoded protein: CASRETDRETEAFF.